What follows is one T cell receptor (beta chain) and its context. Its matching antigen is unknown. The junction and the germline gene differ at one end; a read error may be behind it. Generated by immunoSEQ multiplex PCR, the TCRdb table keeps only in-frame clones and is missing some. The data show roughly 90,000 clones, with under 80% seen just once and 4% held by the top ten. Focal radiation plus CTLA-4 blockade with ipilimumab was administered to patients who had chemo-refractory metastatic non-small-cell lung cancer. This record belongs to a study of radiotherapy plus CTLA-4 blockade in lung cancer. General study results and limits: Early blood T cell clone dynamics, with interferon-beta, were reported to best predict response. Among blood TCR repertoires after radiotherapy plus ipilimumab, tumor-derived clones expanded.

Germline CDR1 reads SGHDN; CDR2 reads FVKESK. The CDR3 has 16 residues. Here the sequenced sample was peripheral blood, taken from a patient treated with radiotherapy plus ipilimumab. The chain employs TRBV14 and TRBJ2-1; no clear D gene. This receptor was taken from a human donor with non-small cell lung cancer who had a partial response to radiotherapy plus ipilimumab. Some clones in this sample may be carry-over from other donors' samples. CDR3 DNA sequence: TGTGCCAGCAGCCAAGATAAAGGAACAGTTTACAATAAGCAGTTCTTC. Protein: CASSQDKGTVYNKQFF.